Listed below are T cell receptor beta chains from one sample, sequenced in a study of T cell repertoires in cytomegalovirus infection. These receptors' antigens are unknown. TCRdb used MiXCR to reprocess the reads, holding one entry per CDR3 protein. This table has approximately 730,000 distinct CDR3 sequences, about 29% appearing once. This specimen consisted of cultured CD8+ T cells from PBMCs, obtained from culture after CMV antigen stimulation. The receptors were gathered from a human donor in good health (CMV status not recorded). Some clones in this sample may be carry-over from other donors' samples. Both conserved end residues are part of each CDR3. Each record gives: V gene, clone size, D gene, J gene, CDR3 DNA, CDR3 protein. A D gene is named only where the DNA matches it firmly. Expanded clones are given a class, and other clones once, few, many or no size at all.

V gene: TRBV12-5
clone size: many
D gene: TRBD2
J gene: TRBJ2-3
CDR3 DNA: TGTGCTAGTGGTCTTACCTGGACTAGCGGGGTAAAAGATACGCAGTATTTT
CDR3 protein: CASGLTWTSGVKDTQYF

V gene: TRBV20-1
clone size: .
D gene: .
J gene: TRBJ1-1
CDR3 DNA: TGCAGTGCTAGAGAATGGGATACGAACACTGAAGCTTTCTTT
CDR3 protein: CSAREWDTNTEAFF

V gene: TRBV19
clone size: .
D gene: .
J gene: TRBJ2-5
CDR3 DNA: TGTGCCAGTAGTATATCCCGCCATAGAGAAGAGACCCAGTACTTC
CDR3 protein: CASSISRHREETQYF

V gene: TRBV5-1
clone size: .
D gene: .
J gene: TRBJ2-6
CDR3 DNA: TGCGCCAGCAGCTTGGAACTGTCCGGGGCCAACGTCCTGACTTTC
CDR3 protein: CASSLELSGANVLTF

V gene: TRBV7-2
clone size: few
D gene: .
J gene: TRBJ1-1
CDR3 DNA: TGTGCCAGCAGCTTAGCCTTCGGCACTGAAGCTTTCTTT
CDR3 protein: CASSLAFGTEAFF

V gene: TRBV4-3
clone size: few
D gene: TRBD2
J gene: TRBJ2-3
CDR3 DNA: TGCGCCAGCAGCCAGAGACTAGCGGGGAGAACAGATACGCAGTATTTT
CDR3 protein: CASSQRLAGRTDTQYF

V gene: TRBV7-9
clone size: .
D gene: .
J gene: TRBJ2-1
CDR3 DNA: TGTGCCAGCAGGTTGGAGGGGCTAAACTACAATGAGCAGTTCTTC
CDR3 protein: CASRLEGLNYNEQFF

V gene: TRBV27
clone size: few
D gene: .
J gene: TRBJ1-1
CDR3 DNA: TGTGCCAGCAGTTCCCTGGGGGGGTCGGACACTGAAGCTTTCTTT
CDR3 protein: CASSSLGGSDTEAFF

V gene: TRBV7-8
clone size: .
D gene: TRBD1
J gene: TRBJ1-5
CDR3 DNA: TGTGCCAGCAGCTTTGAGGACAGGGCCTACCTAAATCAGCCCCAGCATTTT
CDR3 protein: CASSFEDRAYLNQPQHF

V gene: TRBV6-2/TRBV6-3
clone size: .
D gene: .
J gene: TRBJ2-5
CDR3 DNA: TGTGCCAGCAGTTACAGGGGACTCCAAGAGACCCAGTACTTC
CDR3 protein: CASSYRGLQETQYF

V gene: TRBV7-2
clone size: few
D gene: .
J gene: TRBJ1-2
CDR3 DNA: TGTGCCAGCAGCTTGAGGGGGGGGTATACATCATCCGGCAATGGCTACACCTTC
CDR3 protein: CASSLRGGYTSSGNGYTF

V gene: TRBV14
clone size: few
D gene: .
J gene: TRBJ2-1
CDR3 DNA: TGTGCCAGCAGCCAATTTTGGTCCCAAAACGATGAGCAGTTCTTC
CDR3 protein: CASSQFWSQNDEQFF

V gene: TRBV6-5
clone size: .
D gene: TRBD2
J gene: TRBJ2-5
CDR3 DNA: TGTGCCAGCAGACTAGCGGGGGGGCCACAAGAGACCCAGTACTTC
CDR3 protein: CASRLAGGPQETQYF

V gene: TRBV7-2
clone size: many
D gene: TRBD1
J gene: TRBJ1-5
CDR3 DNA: TGTGCCAGCAGCTTACAATATGGAGGACAGGGCAATCAGCCCCAGCATTTT
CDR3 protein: CASSLQYGGQGNQPQHF

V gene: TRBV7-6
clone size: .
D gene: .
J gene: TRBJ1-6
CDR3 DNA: TGTGCCAGCAGCCCCCGAAATTCACCCCTCCACTTT
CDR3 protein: CASSPRNSPLHF

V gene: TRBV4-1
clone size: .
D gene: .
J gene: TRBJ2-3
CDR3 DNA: TGTGCCAGCAGCCAAGACCCAGGGGGCGGGGGAGGAGATACGCAGTATTTT
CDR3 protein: CASSQDPGGGGGDTQYF

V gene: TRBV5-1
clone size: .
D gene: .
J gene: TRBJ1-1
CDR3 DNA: TGCGCCAGCAGCTTGCGTCGGCGAGGAGAATCCGAAGCTTTCTTT
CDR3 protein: CASSLRRRGESEAFF

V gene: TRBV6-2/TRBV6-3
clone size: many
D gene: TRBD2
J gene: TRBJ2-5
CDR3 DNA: TGTGCCAGCAGTTACTCGGTACTAGCGGCCGGATACCAAGAGACCCAGTACTTC
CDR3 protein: CASSYSVLAAGYQETQYF

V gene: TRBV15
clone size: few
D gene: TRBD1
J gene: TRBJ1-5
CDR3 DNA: TGTGCCACCAGCTTGGACAGGGGTATTAGTCAGCCCCAGCATTTT
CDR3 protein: CATSLDRGISQPQHF

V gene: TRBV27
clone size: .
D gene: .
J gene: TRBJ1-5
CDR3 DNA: TGTGCCAGCAGTGTGGGGACTAGCAATCAGCCCCAGCATTTT
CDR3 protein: CASSVGTSNQPQHF

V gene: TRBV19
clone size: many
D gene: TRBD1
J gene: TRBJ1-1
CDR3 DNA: TGTGCCAGTAGTTATACGGGTGGACAGGTACGAGGGGGTAGCACTGAAGCTTTCTTT
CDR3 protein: CASSYTGGQVRGGSTEAFF

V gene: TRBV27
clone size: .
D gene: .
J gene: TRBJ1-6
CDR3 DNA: TGTGCCAGCAGACCAAAACAGGTTTCCTATAATTCACCCCTCCACTTT
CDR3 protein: CASRPKQVSYNSPLHF

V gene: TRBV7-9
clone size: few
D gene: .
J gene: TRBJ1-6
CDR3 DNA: TGTGCCAGCTGGGCAGGTTATAATTCACCCCTCCACTTT
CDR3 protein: CASWAGYNSPLHF

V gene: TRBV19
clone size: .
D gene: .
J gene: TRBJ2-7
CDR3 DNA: TGTGCCAGTAGTAAAGGTGGGAACTACGAGCAGTACTTC
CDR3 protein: CASSKGGNYEQYF

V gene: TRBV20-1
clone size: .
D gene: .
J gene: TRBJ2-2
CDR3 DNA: TGCAGTGCTAGAGCCAGGGGGGGCAAATACACCGGGGAGCTGTTTTTT
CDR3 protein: CSARARGGKYTGELFF

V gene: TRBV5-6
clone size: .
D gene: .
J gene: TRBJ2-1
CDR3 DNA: TGTGCCAGCAGCCTATGGCAGGGTTACTACAATGAGCAGTTCTTC
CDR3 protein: CASSLWQGYYNEQFF

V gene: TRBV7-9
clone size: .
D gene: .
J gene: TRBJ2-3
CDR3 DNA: TGTGCCAGCAGCTTAGCAGCAGCAGATACGCAGTATTTT
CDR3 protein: CASSLAAADTQYF

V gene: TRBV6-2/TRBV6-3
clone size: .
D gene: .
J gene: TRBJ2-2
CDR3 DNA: TGTGCCAGCCTCGACGAGGCCGGGGAGCTGTTTTTT
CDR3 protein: CASLDEAGELFF

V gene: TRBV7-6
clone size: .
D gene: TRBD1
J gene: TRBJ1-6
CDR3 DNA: TGTGCCAGCAGGACGGACAGGGACCACTTTTCACCCCTCCACTTT
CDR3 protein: CASRTDRDHFSPLHF

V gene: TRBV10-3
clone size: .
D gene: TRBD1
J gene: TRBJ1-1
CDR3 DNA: TGTGCCATCTTATCTGGGGACAGGGAAGCTTTCTTT
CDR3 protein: CAILSGDREAFF